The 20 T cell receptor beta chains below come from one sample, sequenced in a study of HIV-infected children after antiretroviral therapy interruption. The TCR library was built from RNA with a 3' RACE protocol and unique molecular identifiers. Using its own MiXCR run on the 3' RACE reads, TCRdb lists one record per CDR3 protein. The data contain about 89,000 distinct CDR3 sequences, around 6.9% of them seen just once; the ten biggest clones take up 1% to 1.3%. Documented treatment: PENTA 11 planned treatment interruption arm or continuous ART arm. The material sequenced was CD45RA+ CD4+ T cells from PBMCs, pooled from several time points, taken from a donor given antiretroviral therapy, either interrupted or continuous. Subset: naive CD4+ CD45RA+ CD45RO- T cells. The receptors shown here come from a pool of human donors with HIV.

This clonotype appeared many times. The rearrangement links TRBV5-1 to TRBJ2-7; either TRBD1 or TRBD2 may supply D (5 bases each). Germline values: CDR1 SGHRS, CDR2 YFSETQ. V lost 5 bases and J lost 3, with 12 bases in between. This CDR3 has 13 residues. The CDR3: CASRWGFGYEQYF. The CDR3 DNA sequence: TGCGCCAGCAGGTGGGGGTTCGGCTACGAGCAGTACTTC.

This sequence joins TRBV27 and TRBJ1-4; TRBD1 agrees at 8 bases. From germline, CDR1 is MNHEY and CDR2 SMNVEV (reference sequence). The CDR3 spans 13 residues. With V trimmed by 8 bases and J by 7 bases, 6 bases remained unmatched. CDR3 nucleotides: TGTGCCAGCGGAAAGACAGGGGCTGAAAAACTGTTTTTT. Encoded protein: CASGKTGAEKLFF.

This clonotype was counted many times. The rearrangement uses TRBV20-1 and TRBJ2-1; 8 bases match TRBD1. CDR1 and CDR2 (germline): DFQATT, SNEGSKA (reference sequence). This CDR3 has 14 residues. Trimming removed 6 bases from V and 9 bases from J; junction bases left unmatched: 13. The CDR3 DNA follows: TGCAGTGCAATCCGGGACAGGTATATCGGTGAGCAGTTCTTC. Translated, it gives CSAIRDRYIGEQFF.

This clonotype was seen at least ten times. In DNA, the CDR3 is TGTGCCAGCAGCTCCCTGACACGAAACACTGAAGCTTTCTTT. The encoded protein is CASSSLTRNTEAFF. V gene TRBV11-1 combines with J gene TRBJ1-1; D is undetermined. This CDR3 region has 14 residues. V lost 4 bases, J lost 2 bases, and 11 bases lay in between. Germline V gives CDR1 SGHAT, CDR2 FQDESV (reference sequence).

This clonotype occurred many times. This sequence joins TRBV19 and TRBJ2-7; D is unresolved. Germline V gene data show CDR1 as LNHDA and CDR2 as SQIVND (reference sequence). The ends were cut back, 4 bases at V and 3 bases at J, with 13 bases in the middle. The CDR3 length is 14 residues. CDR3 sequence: CASSTLGRNYEQYF. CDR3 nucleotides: TGTGCCAGTAGTACCCTCGGGCGGAACTACGAGCAGTACTTC.

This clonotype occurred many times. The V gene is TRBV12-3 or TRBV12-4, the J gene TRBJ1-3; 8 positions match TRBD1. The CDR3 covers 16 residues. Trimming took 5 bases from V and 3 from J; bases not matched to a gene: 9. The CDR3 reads CASSRRTGRGGNTIYF. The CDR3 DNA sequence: TGTGCCAGCAGTAGACGGACAGGGAGAGGTGGAAACACCATATATTTT.

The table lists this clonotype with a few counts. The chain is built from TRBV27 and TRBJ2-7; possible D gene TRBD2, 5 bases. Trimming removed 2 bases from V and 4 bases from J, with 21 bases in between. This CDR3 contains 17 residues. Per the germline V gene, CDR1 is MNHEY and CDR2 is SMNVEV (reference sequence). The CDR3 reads CASSLSLRGSRAYEQYF. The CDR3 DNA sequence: TGTGCCAGCAGTTTAAGTCTCCGGGGTTCAAGGGCTTACGAGCAGTACTTC.

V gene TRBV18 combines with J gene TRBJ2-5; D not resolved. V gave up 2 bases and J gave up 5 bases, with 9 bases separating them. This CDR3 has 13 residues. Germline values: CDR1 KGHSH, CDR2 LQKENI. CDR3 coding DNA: TGTGCCAGCTCACCAGGGTTGACCGAGACCCAGTACTTC. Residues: CASSPGLTETQYF.

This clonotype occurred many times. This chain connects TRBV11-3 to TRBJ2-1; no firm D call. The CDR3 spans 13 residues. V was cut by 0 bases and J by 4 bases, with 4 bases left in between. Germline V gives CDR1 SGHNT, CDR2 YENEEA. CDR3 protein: CASSLDLYNEQFF. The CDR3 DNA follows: TGTGCCAGCAGCTTAGATCTTTACAATGAGCAGTTCTTC.

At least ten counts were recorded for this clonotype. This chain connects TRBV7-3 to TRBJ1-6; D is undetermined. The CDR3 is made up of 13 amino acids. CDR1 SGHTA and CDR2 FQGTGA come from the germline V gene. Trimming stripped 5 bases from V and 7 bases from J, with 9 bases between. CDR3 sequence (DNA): TGTGCCAGCAGCAGGACTGCGAATTCACCCCTCCACTTT. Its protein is CASSRTANSPLHF.

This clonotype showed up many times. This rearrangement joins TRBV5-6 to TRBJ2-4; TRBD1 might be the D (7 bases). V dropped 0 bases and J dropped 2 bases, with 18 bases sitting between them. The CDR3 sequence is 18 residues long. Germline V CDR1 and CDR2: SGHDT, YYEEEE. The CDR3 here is CASSLVEPGGSTKNIQYF. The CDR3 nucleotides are TGTGCCAGCAGCTTGGTGGAACCAGGGGGGTCGACCAAAAACATTCAGTACTTC.

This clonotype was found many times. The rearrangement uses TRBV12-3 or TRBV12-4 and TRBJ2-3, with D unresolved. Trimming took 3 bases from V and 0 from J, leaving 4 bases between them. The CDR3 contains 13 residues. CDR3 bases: TGTGCCAGCAGTTTGACTAGCACAGATACGCAGTATTTT. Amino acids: CASSLTSTDTQYF.

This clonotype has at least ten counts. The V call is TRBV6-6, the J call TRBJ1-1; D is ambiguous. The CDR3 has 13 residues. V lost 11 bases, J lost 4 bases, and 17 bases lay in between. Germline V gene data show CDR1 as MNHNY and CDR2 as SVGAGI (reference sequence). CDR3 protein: CALMNRASTEAFF. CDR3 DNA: TGTGCCTTGATGAACCGGGCGAGCACTGAAGCTTTCTTT.

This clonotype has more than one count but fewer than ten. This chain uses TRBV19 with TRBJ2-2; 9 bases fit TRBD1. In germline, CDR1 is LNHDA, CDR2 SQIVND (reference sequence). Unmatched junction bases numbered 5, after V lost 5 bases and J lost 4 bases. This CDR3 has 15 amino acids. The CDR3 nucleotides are TGTGCCAGTAGTTACAGGGGGCGAGGCACCGGGGAGCTGTTTTTT. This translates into CASSYRGRGTGELFF.

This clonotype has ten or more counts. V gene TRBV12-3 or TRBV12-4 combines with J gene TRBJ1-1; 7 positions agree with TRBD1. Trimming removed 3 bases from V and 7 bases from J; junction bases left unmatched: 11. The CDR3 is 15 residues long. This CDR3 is CASSLGGHRGGEAFF. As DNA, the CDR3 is TGTGCCAGCAGTTTGGGGGGGCACAGGGGAGGTGAAGCTTTCTTT.

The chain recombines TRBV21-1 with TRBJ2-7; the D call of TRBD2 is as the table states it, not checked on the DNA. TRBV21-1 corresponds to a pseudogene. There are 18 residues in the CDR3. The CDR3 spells CASSKEGTSGGGHYEQYF. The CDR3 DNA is TGTGCCAGCAGCAAAGAAGGGACTAGCGGGGGGGGCCACTACGAGCAGTACTTC.

The CDR3 here is CASSFGGPLPREQYF. CDR3 in DNA: TGTGCCAGCAGTTTTGGAGGTCCCCTCCCTAGGGAGCAGTACTTC. V usage is TRBV12-3 or TRBV12-4 and J usage is TRBJ2-7, with D possibly being TRBD2 (5 bases). The CDR3 spans 15 residues. The V end lost 3 bases, the J end lost 7 bases, and 19 bases lay between the germline ends.

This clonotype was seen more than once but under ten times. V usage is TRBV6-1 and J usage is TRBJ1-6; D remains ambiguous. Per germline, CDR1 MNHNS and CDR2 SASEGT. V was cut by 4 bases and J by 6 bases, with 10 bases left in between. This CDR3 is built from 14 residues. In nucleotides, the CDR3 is TGTGCCAGCAGTGCCCGGGAGGGTAATTCACCCCTCCACTTT. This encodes CASSAREGNSPLHF.

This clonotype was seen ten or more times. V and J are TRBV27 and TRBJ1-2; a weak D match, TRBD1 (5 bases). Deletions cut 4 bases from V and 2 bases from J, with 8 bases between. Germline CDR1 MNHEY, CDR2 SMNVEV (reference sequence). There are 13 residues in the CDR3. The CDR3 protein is CASSYRRNYGYTF. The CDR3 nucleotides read TGTGCCAGCAGTTACAGGAGGAACTATGGCTACACCTTC.

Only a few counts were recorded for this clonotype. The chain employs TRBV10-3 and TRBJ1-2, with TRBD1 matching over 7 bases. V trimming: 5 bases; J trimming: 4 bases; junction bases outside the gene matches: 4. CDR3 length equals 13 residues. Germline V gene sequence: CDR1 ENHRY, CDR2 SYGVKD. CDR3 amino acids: CAISSGQAYGYTF. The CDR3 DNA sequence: TGTGCCATCAGTTCTGGACAGGCCTATGGCTACACCTTC.